This TCR beta chain was captured in a study of resident and recirculating memory T cells in vitiligo (dated by TCRdb to the late 2010s). For the wider study: For TCR beta sequencing, each of a few stable vitiligo patients provided PBMCs and epidermis from shave biopsies taken at two lesional sites and two nonlesional sites. Human TCR beta sequencing was used to test whether specific clones in lesional vitiligo skin differed from clones in nonlesional skin and blood. Without any cell sorting, samples were homogenized immediately before genomic DNA was extracted using the Qiagen DNeasy Blood & Tissue Kit.

The immunoSEQ hsTCRB kit was used to amplify TCR beta chains from genomic DNA. The immunoSEQ service ran the sequencing of the TCR beta libraries on an Illumina MiSeq instrument. In the paper's pipeline: Repertoire data were analyzed with the immunoSEQ Analyzer. What TCRdb holds here is the immuneACCESS table cut down to in-frame rearrangements. Part of the clones is not present; checked against another copy, under half of the missing clones reflect an unresolved V gene, and the others are unexplained. The DNA was the basis for D and trimming; V, J and clone size are from that table. Within this sample are roughly 80,000 clones, with 92% of them counted one time only. The ten largest clones represent roughly 5% of the sample. Stable vitiligo was defined as no change in lesions over the previous 6 months. To qualify as stable, patients additionally needed to show no confetti depigmentation, which is a clinical sign of active vitiligo. Any patient who had received treatment in the previous three months was excluded. PBMCs were isolated from heparinized blood by Ficoll density gradient centrifugation and were subsequently flash-frozen.

Broader findings and caveats from the paper: Future mechanistic studies are needed so that the relative contributions of the lesion-infiltrating T cell clones and of human Trm versus Tcm pools can be evaluated. By overlap and correlation analysis, no significant repertoire overlap was shown between biopsies, even within a single patient, except for each lesion compared with itself. TCR sequences were not found to be conserved across biopsy sites or patients, suggesting that different lesions are infiltrated by different T cell clones, a pattern described as private specificity. No single dominant TCR clone was found, and clonality differed from one vitiligo lesion to another.

V ends up 3 bases short and J 5 bases short, with an unmatched junction base count of 4. CDR1 and CDR2 are drawn from the germline V gene: SGHDT, YYEEEE. Measured from the cysteine to the phenylalanine, the CDR3 is 15 residues long. Here the CDR3 DNA is all that survives: 45 bases in frame from base 1. In the case of this clone: Its antigen remains undetermined. The record has no base qualities; no much larger clone is one base away.

The chain is made from TRBV5-6 and TRBJ2-3, with 12 junctional bases fitting TRBD2. This TCR was recovered from a male donor with vitiligo. Sequencing was performed on blood. The nucleotide sequence reads TGTGCCAGCAGCTCGCAGACTAGCGGGGGAGATACGCAGTATTTT. It is translated as CASSSQTSGGDTQYF.